Shown below are 25 T cell receptor beta chains from a single sample sequenced in a study of T cell responses to AZD1222 COVID-19 vaccine. Repertoires were generated with immunoSEQ multiplex PCR, while TCRdb's copy carries only in-frame clones and drops some. The table lists 170,000 or so clones, more than 85% of them singletons. The sequencing used peripheral blood, collected on day 0 of AZD1222 vaccination. The receptors stem from an adult in good health.

The chain is built from TRBV7-9 and TRBJ1-6, with D hard to call. The V end was cut by 5 bases, the J end by 10 bases, with 12 bases between. CDR3 length equals 13 residues. Germline CDR1 and CDR2: SEHNR and FQNEAQ (reference sequence). This CDR3 reads CASSSTDSSPLHF. CDR3 DNA: TGTGCCAGCAGCAGTACGGACTCGTCACCCCTCCACTTT. Full variable domain (remainder filled in from reference TRBV7-9 and TRBJ1-6): DTGVSQNPRHKITKRGQNVTFRCDPISEHNRLYWYRQTLGQGPEFLTYFQNEAQLEKSRLLSDRFSAERPKGSFSTLEIQRTEQGDSAMYLCASSSTDSSPLHFGNGTRLTVT.

This sequence joins TRBV5-4 and TRBJ1-1; D unclear. Germline V gene sequence: CDR1 SGHNT, CDR2 YYREEE (reference sequence). The CDR3 runs to 12 residues. The ends were cut back, 0 bases at V and 11 bases at J, with 11 bases in the middle. The CDR3 DNA sequence: TGTGCCAGCAGCTTGGGGGGTTCGGTTGCTTTCTTT. This gives the protein CASSLGGSVAFF.

The chain is built from TRBV5-1 and TRBJ2-1, with D uncertain. With 0 bases removed from V and 1 base from J, the gap between germline ends came to 5 bases. The CDR3 has 14 amino acids. CDR1 and CDR2 from the germline V gene are SGHRS and YFSETQ. As DNA, the CDR3 is TGCGCCAGCAGCTTGGCTAGTTCCTACAATGAGCAGTTCTTC. Translation: CASSLASSYNEQFF.

This clone occurred once. This chain uses TRBV7-9 with TRBJ1-3; a weak D match, TRBD1 (5 bases). Germline V lookup: CDR1 SEHNR, CDR2 FQNEAQ (reference sequence). The CDR3 covers 16 residues. The V end was cut by 1 base, the J end by 3 bases, with 13 bases between. The CDR3 loop reads CASSLVTPGYGNTIYF. CDR3 nucleotides: TGTGCCAGCAGCTTAGTTACCCCAGGGTATGGAAACACCATATATTTT.

V usage is TRBV7-8 and J usage is TRBJ2-1; no firm D call. Germline-derived CDR1 and CDR2 are SGHVS and FQNEAQ. The CDR3 totals 15 residues. Trimming took 0 bases from V and 0 from J, leaving 6 bases between them. The chain's CDR3 is CASSLARSSYNEQFF. DNA of the CDR3: TGTGCCAGCAGCTTAGCACGGAGCTCCTACAATGAGCAGTTCTTC.

The table lists this clone with a count of one. V is TRBV5-1 and J is TRBJ2-1, with a possible D match to TRBD2 (6 bases). CDR1 is SGHRS, CDR2 YFSETQ, per germline. The CDR3 is 15 residues long. Deletions cut 10 bases from V and 7 bases from J, with 24 bases between. CDR3 nucleotides: TGCGCCGGACCGGAGGGAAGGTACCCCCGAAATGAGCAGTTCTTC. Translation: CAGPEGRYPRNEQFF.

V is TRBV10-3 and J is TRBJ1-2; D gene ambiguous. Germline CDR1 is ENHRY and CDR2 is SYGVKD. The CDR3 runs to 15 residues. V was clipped by 3 bases and J by 1 base, with 12 bases between them. The CDR3 DNA is TGTGCCATCAGTGACCCAGATAGTTTTAACTATGGCTACACCTTC. Translated, it gives CAISDPDSFNYGYTF.

The genes are TRBV29-1 and TRBJ1-1; D is uncertain. The CDR3 sequence is 11 residues long. From germline, CDR1 is SQVTM and CDR2 ANQGSEA. V was clipped by 4 bases and J by 7 bases, with 10 bases between them. As DNA, the CDR3 is TGCAGCGTTGGCTCAATAAATGAAGCTTTCTTT. Translation gives CSVGSINEAFF. The full variable domain, completed using reference TRBV29-1 and TRBJ1-1, is SAVISQKPSRDICQRGTSLTIQCQVDSQVTMMFWYRQQPGQSLTLIATANQGSEATYESGFVIDKFPISRPNLTFSTLTVSNMSPEDSSIYLCSVGSINEAFFGQGTRLTVV.

The chain combines TRBV7-2 with TRBJ1-2; no firm D call. Trimming removed 1 base at V and 5 bases at J, with 5 bases between. The CDR3 length is 12 residues. Germline CDR1 reads SGHTA; CDR2 reads FQGNSA. As DNA, the CDR3 is TGTGCCAGCAGCTTAGGTCGGTATGGCTACACCTTC. It translates to CASSLGRYGYTF. Full variable domain (rest looked up from reference TRBV7-2 and TRBJ1-2): GAGVSQSPSNKVTEKGKDVELRCDPISGHTALYWYRQSLGQGLEFLIYFQGNSAPDKSGLPSDRFSAERTGGSVSTLTIQRTQQEDSAVYLCASSLGRYGYTFGSGTRLTVV.

This chain uses TRBV9 with TRBJ1-6, with 8 bases that match TRBD1. Germline CDR1 and CDR2: SGDLS and YYNGEE. The CDR3 spans 16 residues. With 3 bases clipped from V and 10 bases from J, the junction kept 12 bases outside the gene matches. CDR3 loop: CASSARAGGAESPLHF. As DNA, the CDR3 is TGTGCCAGCAGCGCTCGGGCAGGGGGCGCGGAATCACCCCTCCACTTT.

V and J are TRBV7-2 and TRBJ2-3; unclear D gene. Trimming stripped 5 bases from V and 1 base from J, with 7 bases between. The germline gives CDR1 SGHTA, CDR2 FQGNSA. The CDR3 consists of 13 residues. The CDR3 region has the DNA TGTGCCAGCAGCCTAAAGGGCACAGATACGCAGTATTTT. This gives the protein CASSLKGTDTQYF.

The chain recombines TRBV12-3 or TRBV12-4 with TRBJ1-2; no clear D gene. The V end was cut by 8 bases, the J end by 0 bases, with 4 bases between. The CDR3 spans 11 residues. CDR3 nucleotides: TGTGCCAGCGGTACTAACTATGGCTACACCTTC. The encoded protein is CASGTNYGYTF.

This sequence joins TRBV28 and TRBJ1-2; perhaps TRBD1 as D (6 bases). The V gene's germline CDR1 is MDHEN and CDR2 SYDVKM. There are 16 residues in the CDR3. V lost 3 bases to trimming and J lost 5 bases, with 19 bases between them. Here the CDR3 reads CASSFGRGGPGYGYTF. The CDR3 DNA reads as TGTGCCAGCAGTTTTGGCAGGGGAGGGCCTGGGTATGGCTACACCTTC.

The V call is TRBV10-1, the J call TRBJ2-7; TRBD1 is a possible D gene (5 bases). V lost 0 bases to trimming and J lost 0 bases, with 6 bases between them. CDR1 is WNHNN, CDR2 SYGVQD, per germline (reference sequence). The CDR3 runs to 14 residues. The CDR3 coding sequence is TGCGCCAGCAGTGAGTCGACAGACTCCTACGAGCAGTACTTC. Translation: CASSESTDSYEQYF.

V is TRBV30 and J is TRBJ2-7; D is uncertain. Trimming left V 0 bases short and J 6 bases short, with 6 bases between. The CDR3 runs to 11 residues. Germline V gene lookup returns CDR1 GTSNPN and CDR2 SVGIG (reference sequence). The CDR3 DNA reads TGTGCCTGGAGTGTTGGGATCGAGCAGTACTTC. This gives the protein CAWSVGIEQYF.

The rearrangement uses TRBV6-5 and TRBJ1-6; tentatively, D is TRBD1 (5 bases). The CDR3 has 15 residues. CDR1 and CDR2 (germline): MNHEY, SVGAGI. V was trimmed by 2 bases and J by 7 bases, leaving 12 bases between them. The CDR3 region has the DNA TGTGCCAGCAGTTACGGGGCAGGCCAAAATTCACCCCTCCACTTT. Protein sequence: CASSYGAGQNSPLHF.

This clone was seen only a few times. The chain has TRBV6-1 and TRBJ1-3; 8 bases are shared with TRBD1. The germline V gene encodes CDR1 MNHNS and CDR2 SASEGT. The CDR3 is made up of 16 amino acids. The trim removed 4 bases at V and 4 bases at J, leaving 9 bases unmatched. CDR3 sequence reads: CASSALTGVTGNTIYF. In DNA form, the CDR3 reads TGTGCCAGCAGTGCGTTGACAGGGGTCACAGGAAACACCATATATTTT.

This chain uses TRBV9 with TRBJ2-1; D remains ambiguous. The CDR3 has 15 amino acids. V lost 0 bases and J 3 bases, leaving 10 bases between the germline ends. Per germline, CDR1 SGDLS and CDR2 YYNGEE. As DNA, the CDR3 is TGTGCCAGCAGCGTAGCCCTCAATGGCTACAATGAGCAGTTCTTC. It yields the protein CASSVALNGYNEQFF.

CDR3 loop: CASSLSHLNYGYTF. The CDR3 bases are TGTGCCAGCAGTCTCTCCCATCTTAACTATGGCTACACCTTC. The rearrangement links TRBV28 to TRBJ1-2; D is ambiguous. This CDR3 spans 14 amino acids. The germline V gene has CDR1 MDHEN and CDR2 SYDVKM. V was pared by 5 bases and J by 1 base, with 11 bases between.

The chain has TRBV24-1 and TRBJ1-1; D is possibly TRBD1 (5 bases). This CDR3 region has 17 residues. The V end lost 5 bases, the J end lost 5 bases, and 23 bases lay between the germline ends. CDR1 and CDR2 from the germline V gene are KGHDR and SFDVKD. DNA of the CDR3: TGTGCCACCAGTGTCCCTAACCATGTAGGGGTGAGGACTGAAGCTTTCTTT. Amino acids: CATSVPNHVGVRTEAFF.

The rearrangement joins TRBV6-6 to TRBJ1-2, with 9 bases identical to TRBD1. The V segment lost 6 bases and the J segment 4 bases; nucleotides outside the gene matches: 12. This CDR3 has 16 residues. The V gene's germline CDR1 is MNHNY and CDR2 SVGAGI (reference sequence). The CDR3: CASRTIRDRATYGYTF. The DNA for the CDR3 is TGTGCCAGCAGGACCATCCGGGACAGGGCTACCTATGGCTACACCTTC.

The rearrangement joins TRBV5-3 to TRBJ1-5; 7 bases fit TRBD1. TRBV5-3 is annotated as an ORF whose role is uncertain. The V segment lost 4 bases and the J segment 3 bases; nucleotides outside the gene matches: 10. This CDR3 is built from 16 residues. The CDR3 DNA follows: TGTGCCAGAAGCCCGGGACAGACTGCAATCAATCAGCCCCAGCATTTT. Protein: CARSPGQTAINQPQHF.

The J gene is TRBJ2-5, the V gene TRBV4-1; the D is unclear. CDR3 size: 15 residues. Trimming shortened V by 0 bases and J by 0 bases, and 8 bases separated the two germline ends. CDR1 and CDR2 from the germline V gene are MGHRA and YSYEKL. The CDR3 region is CASSQDRTYQETQYF. CDR3 nucleotide sequence: TGCGCCAGCAGCCAAGATAGGACGTACCAAGAGACCCAGTACTTC.

In the case of this clone: The identical CDR3 is also encoded by other nucleotide sequences in the sample. This chain connects TRBV5-1 to TRBJ1-5; TRBD1 might be the D (5 bases). Germline V lookup: CDR1 SGHRS, CDR2 YFSETQ. V lost 4 bases, J lost 3 bases, and 11 bases lay in between. The CDR3 sequence is 14 residues long. The CDR3: CASSTGTSNQPQHF. CDR3 sequence (DNA): TGCGCCAGCAGCACCGGGACCTCCAATCAGCCCCAGCATTTT.

The chain has TRBV4-2 and TRBJ1-1, with D tentatively TRBD1 (6 bases). Between the trimmed V and J ends, which lost 1 base and 6 bases, there was a span of 9 bases. This CDR3 comprises 13 residues. The germline V gene has CDR1 LGHNA and CDR2 YNFKEQ. Here the CDR3 DNA reads TGTGCCAGCAGCCAAGCAGGGGTCCCTGAAGCTTTCTTT. Translation gives CASSQAGVPEAFF.